This entry is about one TCR beta chain. Its antigen specificity is not known. Per-base quality was not reported, and no clone a single base away is much larger than it. V is pruned by 6 bases and J by 3 bases, leaving 15 bases of the junction without a gene match. There are 17 amino acids in the CDR3, from cysteine to phenylalanine inclusive. The kept DNA is CDR3 alone, 51 bases in frame from the first base. The germline V gene encodes CDR1 SNHLY and CDR2 FYNNEI. Naive and memory CD4+ T cells were separated from cryopreserved PBMCs by CD4 enrichment followed by EasySep naive CD4+ T cell enrichment. Sorted naive or memory CD4+ T cells (roughly 98,000) were grown at a 1:1 ratio with T cell-depleted PBMCs and CEF peptides for roughly ten days. Triplicate replicate wells were generally used for each peptide culture condition. Ficoll-Paque PLUS gradient centrifugation was used to isolate PBMCs from leukapheresis product or whole blood. PBMCs were either cryopreserved at -140°C or used fresh in the expansion assay. The QIAamp Micro DNA Kit was used to extract genomic DNA from the CD4+ T cells.

CEF-cultured naive and memory CD4+ T cell DNA received survey-level immunoSEQ TCR-beta sequencing. As for the authors' bioinformatics: During preprocessing, nonproductive sequences were removed, along with CDR3s that did not begin with C, did not end with F or W, or were shorter than 7 amino acids. The MANAFEST web app was used to call antigen-specific clonotypes on the basis of expansion compared with the reference and with other culture wells. A clone counted as positive if significantly expanded in 2 of 3 replicate wells versus the reference culture at FDR below 0.05. Positive clones also required significant expansion versus all other tandem wells and an odds ratio above 5. Cultured and uncultured naive and memory CD4+ repertoires were searched for previously identified spike- and CEF-reactive CDR3s. After three terminal residues were trimmed from each end, CDR3 homology was quantified as pairwise Levenshtein distance using the stringdist R package. TCRdb stores this immuneACCESS table with in-frame sequences only. Part of the clones is absent; in the studies checked, under half of the shortfall reflects unresolved V genes, and no reason is known for the rest. That table furnishes V, J and clone size, whereas the DNA furnished D and trimming. This sample is represented by 35,000 to 45,000 clones; about 87% of them were singletons. The top ten hold 1% to 1.5% of the sample.

This specimen belongs to a study of CD4 T cells in relation to SARS-CoV-2 and coronaviruses (dated by TCRdb to the early 2020s). Study-wide context: The ViraFEST assay cultured PBMCs with antigen for more than eight days, then sequenced TCR beta CDR3s to find antigen-specific clonal expansions. The full convalescent cohort of roughly eleven patients had a median age of about 38 years, ranging from roughly 21 to 72 years. The roughly twelve convalescent patients included 8 males and 4 females; two subjects were Hispanic. Using patient-derived lymphoblastoid cell lines, the shared crossreactive spike epitopes were mapped to their HLA restriction. The study assessed, at the TCR clonotype level, memory CD4+ T cell crossreactivity between SARS-CoV-2 and common cold coronavirus spike proteins. The Adaptive Biotechnologies TCR-sequencing kit was used to sequence samples from a few pre-COVID donors and the naive versus memory experiments, while other data came from Illumina-based sequencing. A different TCR-beta assay, based on Illumina, was used to sequence expansion assays from other donors in the study. The paper as a whole reports these results and caveats: The study was limited by small numbers of patients and tested TCRs. Sequencing naive versus memory cells indicated that the assay picks up memory recall responses, not primary responses primed during culture. Crossreactive clones showed significantly weaker SARS-CoV-2-driven expansion than monoreactive clones, consistent with antigenic imprinting. In around two thirds of donors, memory CD4+ clonotypes turned up that crossrecognized SARS-CoV-2 and at least one common cold coronavirus spike. Pre-pandemic and post-infection samples were not both contributed by any donor, so tracing of the source of pre-existing responses was limited. Since the crossreactivity analysis centred on spike protein, crossreactivity against other viral proteins was not assessed.

The specimen was naive CD4+ T cells from PBMCs, cultured in vitro. The cell subset or site tag for this specimen amounts to: naive CD4+ T cells isolated by negative enrichment. The receptor's source is an adult with COVID-19. The rearranged chain carries TRBV2 and TRBJ2-7; a stretch of 9 junction bases matches TRBD2. The nucleotides are TGTGCCAGCAGATCTACGGGACTAGCTGTCCGGGACTACGAGCAGTACTTC. This sequence encodes CASRSTGLAVRDYEQYF.